This T cell receptor (beta chain) was found in a study of identifying expanded T cells in peripheral blood. Healthy donors had no documented immune events, such as infections, while sampled. Measured with immunoSEQ multiplex PCR; TCRdb has only the in-frame clones, and not every one. Of 70,000 to 95,000 clones listed, about 90% are singletons. V was pared by 0 bases and J by 6 bases, with 11 bases between. Germline values: CDR1 KGHSH, CDR2 LQKENI. The CDR3 contains 14 residues. Study outcomes and limitations: Differentially abundant clones: around 1.2 between replicates, 16.4 at around 15 days, over 18 at four. Variance in clone template counts between approximately two-week samples significantly increased with total template count across all healthy donors.

This clone appeared once. Its matching antigen is unknown. Sequencing was done on a sample of blood. The chain couples TRBV18 to TRBJ1-2; TRBD1 might be the D (5 bases). The TCR comes from a person aged 18-70 years in good health. DNA of the CDR3: TGTGCCAGCTCACCACCAGGGGATCGGAATGGCTACACCTTC. Protein product: CASSPPGDRNGYTF. Using reference TRBV18 and TRBJ1-2 for the parts outside the CDR3, the full variable domain is NAGVMQNPRHLVRRRGQEARLRCSPMKGHSHVYWYRQLPEEGLKFMVYLQKENIIDESGMPKERFSAEFPKEGPSILRIQQVVRGDSAAYFCASSPPGDRNGYTFGSGTRLTVV.